One TCR beta chain is described in this entry. Its cognate antigen is unknown. The sample comes from a study of cytomegalovirus exposure and HLA in healthy donors. Study background: For the approximately 420 genotyped donors, about 79% fell within the Caucasian-associated ancestry cluster.

The CDR3 is 16 residues long. The germline gives CDR1 SGHNT, CDR2 YYREEE (reference sequence). Trimming stripped 4 bases from V and 0 bases from J, with 14 bases between. The PCR employed 60 Vbeta primers together with 13 Jbeta primers. This table comes from immunoSEQ multiplex PCR, and its TCRdb copy is limited to in-frame clones, with some not included. The sample yields about 160,000 clones, 60% to 80% seen once. Notes on the study in general: HLA allele associations emerged for 15,000 to 20,000 TCR beta sequences in a later analysis, at 0.05 false discovery rate. Per a later analysis, HLA-associated TCR beta chains showed more clonal expansion than other, equally common TCR beta chains.

Sequencing was carried out using PBMCs. V and J are TRBV5-4 and TRBJ2-1; D possibly corresponds to TRBD1 (5 bases). This receptor was taken from a man between 18 and 35 years old in good health and CMV-seropositive. The CDR3 nucleotides read TGTGCCAGCAGCCCTCCCAGACAGAGCTCCTACAATGAGCAGTTCTTC. Encoded protein: CASSPPRQSSYNEQFF.